The following is a T cell receptor beta chain sequence with its context. The antigen remains undetermined. Naive CD8 cells, CD45RO-negative and positively selected for CCR7, excluded terminally differentiated effector memory CD45RA+ cells. This sample is part of a study of shared clonotypes between healthy human individuals. Researchers ran the assay at a deep level. Using immunoSEQ multiplex PCR, the repertoire was profiled, and TCRdb retains in-frame clones only, with some absent. The sample lists about 2,100,000 clones, 85% to 95% seen once, with roughly 1.8% in the top ten. The CDR3 spans 16 residues. The V gene lost 5 bases and the J gene lost 3 bases, with 20 bases spanning the gap. Per the germline V gene, CDR1 is MNHEY and CDR2 is SMNVEV (reference sequence). General observations from the study: On the whole, naive subsets had larger estimated richness than memory subsets had.

The sample taken for sequencing was naive CD8+ T cells from PBMCs. V is TRBV27 and J is TRBJ2-7; TRBD2 is a possible D gene (5 bases). The clonotype originates from a man in his late teens or twenties in good health. Some clones in this sample may be carry-over from other donors' samples. CDR3 amino acids: CASSPQRGRVDYEQYF. For the CDR3, the DNA is TGTGCCAGCAGTCCCCAACGGGGTAGGGTAGACTACGAGCAGTACTTC.